Below are 21 T cell receptor beta chains sequenced from a single sample in a study of blood T cell repertoires in COVID-19. Profiling relied on immunoSEQ multiplex PCR, and the TCRdb table lists in-frame clones only, not all of them. Of about 97,000 clones in the sample, about 86% were seen once. The source material was peripheral blood. The source is a human donor in a cohort sampled during active COVID-19.

J is TRBJ1-4 and V is TRBV18; tentative D call: TRBD1 (5 bases). The CDR3 sequence is 16 residues long. Between the trimmed V and J ends, which lost 2 bases and 2 bases, there was a span of 12 bases. Germline assignment: CDR1 KGHSH and CDR2 LQKENI. The CDR3 here is CASSPMAGITNEKLFF. The CDR3 region has the DNA TGTGCCAGCTCACCAATGGCAGGGATCACTAATGAAAAACTGTTTTTT.

The chain carries TRBV11-2 and TRBJ2-7, with a possible D match to TRBD2 (5 bases). The CDR3 is made up of 12 amino acids. Germline V gives CDR1 SGHAT, CDR2 FQNNGV. The V end lost 5 bases, the J end lost 6 bases, and 11 bases lay between the germline ends. CDR3 bases: TGTGCCAGCAGCGCTACTAGAATCGAGCAGTACTTC. It encodes CASSATRIEQYF.

This clone was observed once. V and J are TRBV9 and TRBJ2-7, with 9 bases aligning to TRBD1. From germline, CDR1 is SGDLS and CDR2 YYNGEE. With 4 bases clipped from V and 6 bases from J, the junction kept 8 bases outside the gene matches. CDR3 length: 14 residues. The CDR3 coding sequence is TGTGCCAGCAGCCCCCGGACAGGGGTCCCCGAGCAGTACTTC. Translated, it gives CASSPRTGVPEQYF.

The chain couples TRBV11-2 to TRBJ2-1; weak D call: TRBD2 (6 bases). The CDR3 consists of 15 residues. Germline-derived CDR1 and CDR2 are SGHAT and FQNNGV. Trimming left V 5 bases short and J 0 bases short, with 11 bases between. CDR3 sequence reads: CASSREAGSYNEQFF. CDR3 bases: TGTGCCAGCAGCCGCGAAGCGGGCTCCTACAATGAGCAGTTCTTC.

This chain uses TRBV29-1 with TRBJ2-3; 8 bases match TRBD2. V shed 6 bases and J 2 bases; nucleotides not matched to a gene: 10. This CDR3 has 15 amino acids. In germline, CDR1 is SQVTM, CDR2 ANQGSEA. The CDR3 loop reads CSVLGAGGYTDTQYF. The CDR3 DNA follows: TGCAGCGTCCTAGGGGCGGGAGGTTACACAGATACGCAGTATTTT.

This rearrangement joins TRBV28 to TRBJ2-3; 8 bases fit TRBD1. CDR3 size: 17 residues. With 1 base clipped from V and 1 base from J, the junction kept 7 bases outside the gene matches. Germline V gene data show CDR1 as MDHEN and CDR2 as SYDVKM. In DNA, the CDR3 is TGTGCCAGCAGTTTATCCCAAGGGACAGGCGGCACAGATACGCAGTATTTT. The encoded protein is CASSLSQGTGGTDTQYF.

The chain couples TRBV15 to TRBJ2-1, with 8 bases matching TRBD2. J was trimmed by 8 bases and V by 1 base; bases with no gene match: 7. Per the germline V gene, CDR1 is LNHNV and CDR2 is YYDKDF (reference sequence). This CDR3 region has 15 residues. CDR3 DNA sequence: TGTGCCACCAGCAGAGTGGGCGGGAGGAAAGATGAGCAGTTCTTC. Residues: CATSRVGGRKDEQFF.

This clone was observed once. The rearrangement uses TRBV4-3 and TRBJ2-1; TRBD2 matches 9 bases. The V gene's germline CDR1 is LGHNA and CDR2 YSLEER. The CDR3 totals 16 residues. Trimming took 4 bases from V and 7 from J; bases not matched to a gene: 11. The CDR3, as DNA: TGCGCCAGCAGCCTTTCCGGGACTAGCACGTTTAATGAGCAGTTCTTC. Protein product: CASSLSGTSTFNEQFF.

The chain uses TRBV5-6 and TRBJ1-3; possible D gene TRBD1, 6 bases. V was trimmed by 4 bases and J by 0 bases, leaving 17 bases between them. Germline CDR1 and CDR2: SGHDT and YYEEEE. The CDR3 extends over 17 amino acids. The DNA of the CDR3 is TGTGCCAGCAGCGTACCGGGACATCGAAGCTCTGGAAACACCATATATTTT. Protein product: CASSVPGHRSSGNTIYF.

This clone was seen a single time. The gene calls are TRBV7-9 and TRBJ2-1; 10 nucleotides agree with TRBD2. V lost 9 bases, J lost 8 bases, and 10 bases stayed unmatched. CDR3 length: 14 residues. Germline loops: CDR1 SEHNR, CDR2 FQNEAQ (reference sequence). The CDR3 region has the DNA TGTGCCAGTAAAGCGGGGGGGCCTTTCGATGAGCAGTTCTTC. As protein: CASKAGGPFDEQFF.

Remarks on this clone: Other DNA sequences in the same sample also yield this CDR3. J is TRBJ1-5 and V is TRBV18, with D unresolved. The CDR3 extends over 13 amino acids. Germline V CDR1 and CDR2: KGHSH, LQKENI. The germline V and J ends were trimmed by 2 bases and 3 bases, with 5 bases remaining between them. CDR3 loop: CASSPGLNQPQHF. The DNA for the CDR3 is TGTGCCAGCTCACCAGGCCTCAATCAGCCCCAGCATTTT.

V and J are TRBV3-1 (or the pseudogene TRBV3-2) and TRBJ1-5, with 8 bases lining up with TRBD1. This CDR3 region has 16 residues. Germline CDR1 is LGHDT and CDR2 is YNNKEL (reference sequence). The junction had 5 bases not matched to a gene; V was cut back by 4 bases and J by 0 bases. The DNA of the CDR3 is TGTGCCAGCAGCCTCCAGGGGGCAGGTAGCAATCAGCCCCAGCATTTT. This translates into CASSLQGAGSNQPQHF.

The chain recombines TRBV6-6 with TRBJ1-1, with a possible D match to TRBD1 (5 bases). The CDR3 is made up of 16 amino acids. Per germline, CDR1 MNHNY and CDR2 SVGAGI (reference sequence). Between the trimmed V and J ends, which lost 3 bases and 3 bases, there was a span of 17 bases. The CDR3 bases are TGTGCCAGCAGTTATACCGGGGGACTAGATGACACTGAAGCTTTCTTT. It encodes CASSYTGGLDDTEAFF.

The CDR3 spells CAWDTGAHGYTF. In DNA form, the CDR3 reads TGTGCCTGGGATACAGGGGCCCATGGCTACACCTTC. This chain connects TRBV30 to TRBJ1-2; 7 bases are a match to TRBD1. This CDR3 has 12 residues. Germline V gene data show CDR1 as GTSNPN and CDR2 as SVGIG (reference sequence). V was clipped by 5 bases and J by 6 bases; unmatched bases: 6.

This sequence joins TRBV6-5 and TRBJ1-1; D unclear. The CDR3 totals 14 residues. CDR1 MNHEY and CDR2 SVGAGI come from the germline V gene. Trimming left V 6 bases short and J 1 base short, with 12 bases between. The CDR3 spells CASRDTPGNTEAFF. CDR3 nucleotide sequence: TGTGCCAGCAGGGATACGCCAGGGAACACTGAAGCTTTCTTT.

The chain links TRBV5-6 to TRBJ2-1; TRBD2 matches 10 bases. J gave up 6 bases and V 4 bases, and 7 bases lay outside the gene matches. CDR3 size: 15 residues. Germline CDR1 and CDR2: SGHDT and YYEEEE. The CDR3 region has the DNA TGTGCCAGCAGCAGGGTAGGGACTAGCGCCAATGAGCAGTTCTTC. Residues: CASSRVGTSANEQFF.

The V gene is TRBV4-3, the J gene TRBJ2-3; the match to TRBD2 covers 9 bases. This CDR3 spans 21 amino acids. Germline trimming cut 0 bases from V and 5 bases from J; bases unmatched to any gene: 21. In germline, CDR1 is LGHNA, CDR2 YSLEER. Here the CDR3 reads CASSQDPGSGSAPTMEDTQYF. CDR3 sequence (DNA): TGCGCCAGCAGCCAAGATCCAGGTAGCGGGAGTGCCCCCACGATGGAAGATACGCAGTATTTT.

This chain joins TRBV19 and TRBJ2-2; a possible D gene is TRBD2 (5 bases). The CDR3 consists of 13 residues. In germline, CDR1 is LNHDA, CDR2 SQIVND (reference sequence). Between the trimmed V and J ends, which lost 7 bases and 4 bases, there was a span of 10 bases. CDR3 loop: CASTWTATGELFF. As DNA, the CDR3 is TGTGCCAGTACCTGGACTGCCACCGGGGAGCTGTTTTTT.

The rearrangement joins TRBV5-6 to TRBJ1-5; D unclear. Trimming removed 3 bases at V and 0 bases at J, with 7 bases between. The CDR3 contains 14 residues. From germline, CDR1 is SGHDT and CDR2 YYEEEE. The chain's CDR3 is CASSSGISNQPQHF. The DNA of the CDR3 is TGTGCCAGCAGCTCGGGAATTAGCAATCAGCCCCAGCATTTT.

In DNA form, the CDR3 reads TGCGCCAGCAGCTTGGGAGAGGGTAGCGATGAGCAGTTCTTC. Encoded protein: CASSLGEGSDEQFF. The chain has TRBV5-1 and TRBJ2-1; D possibly corresponds to TRBD2 (5 bases). The CDR3 extends over 14 amino acids. Trimming removed 0 bases from V and 8 bases from J, with 12 bases in between. Germline CDR1 reads SGHRS; CDR2 reads YFSETQ.

The gene calls are TRBV10-1 and TRBJ2-7; D not resolved. This CDR3 contains 13 residues. Germline V gene sequence: CDR1 WNHNN, CDR2 SYGVQD (reference sequence). Trimming took off 1 base at V and 6 bases at J, with 10 bases between the two ends. In DNA, the CDR3 is TGCGCCAGCAGTGAGTGGGCCGTGGGCGAGCAGTACTTC. It encodes CASSEWAVGEQYF.